This T cell receptor beta chain was observed in a study of blood T cell repertoires in COVID-19. Study summary: Samples came from the United States, Italy and Spain, spanning acute and convalescent COVID-19.

Under the authors' procedure: Nucleated cell number was recorded as an estimate derived from reference gene primer amplification. The table came from immunoSEQ multiplex PCR; TCRdb's copy has only in-frame clones and leaves some out. D and trimming come from the DNA, and the V and J calls and clone size come from that table. The table includes about 440,000 clones, 90% detected once. Germline values: CDR1 SEHNR, CDR2 FQNEAQ (reference sequence). CDR3 length equals 11 residues. V was pared by 5 bases and J by 9 bases, with 11 bases between. Assignment of participants to cohorts was predicated upon participant-reported clinical history.

The TCR was taken from a man aged 18 to 29 who had recovered from COVID-19. Sequences were obtained from PBMCs or T cells enriched from blood (not recorded which). This rearrangement joins TRBV7-9 to TRBJ2-7; possibly TRBD2 for D (6 bases). The chain's CDR3 is CASSRYGGQYF. Here the CDR3 DNA reads TGTGCCAGCAGCCGCTACGGGGGGCAGTACTTC.